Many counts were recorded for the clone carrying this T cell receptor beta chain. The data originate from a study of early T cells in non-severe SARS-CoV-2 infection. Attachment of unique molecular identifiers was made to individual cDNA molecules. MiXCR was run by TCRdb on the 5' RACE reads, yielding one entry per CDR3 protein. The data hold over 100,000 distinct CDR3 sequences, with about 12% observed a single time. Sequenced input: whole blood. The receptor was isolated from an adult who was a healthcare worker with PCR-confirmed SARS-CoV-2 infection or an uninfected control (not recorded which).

The CDR3 sequence is CASSLGTESYGYTF. The DNA of the CDR3 is TGTGCCAGCAGCTTAGGGACAGAGAGCTATGGCTACACCTTC. The chain uses TRBV5-4 and TRBJ1-2, with 7 nucleotides matching TRBD1. V was pared by 2 bases and J by 4 bases, with 5 bases of the junction left unmatched. The CDR3 is 14 amino acids. The germline gives CDR1 SGHNT, CDR2 YYREEE (reference sequence). The full variable domain, rest sourced from reference TRBV5-4 and TRBJ1-2, is ETGVTQSPTHLIKTRGQQVTLRCSSQSGHNTVSWYQQALGQGPQFIFQYYREEENGRGNFPPRFSGLQFPNYSSELNVNALELDDSALYLCASSLGTESYGYTFGSGTRLTVV.